This entry is about one TCR beta chain. Cells were sorted from thawed PBMC rested overnight and stained with GMM-loaded CD1B tetramer, viability dye and anti-CD3. The CD1B tetramers carried C32 glucose monomycolate purified from Rhodococcus equi. Trimming took 6 bases from V and 2 from J, leaving 11 bases between them. The CDR3 covers 14 residues. Per germline, CDR1 MNHEY and CDR2 SMNVEV (reference sequence). Clones were sequenced by immunoSEQ multiplex PCR, and TCRdb holds only the in-frame ones, with some missing. In the table there are tens of thousands of clones, approximately 91% of which are singletons. This sample was included in a study of T cells in tuberculosis.

The receptor's source is an adult woman with latent tuberculosis. Material for sequencing was CD1b-GMM tetramer-negative cells sorted from PBMCs. The genes are TRBV27 and TRBJ1-5; tentative D call: TRBD1 (6 bases). CDR3 sequence reads: CASSRQDGNQPQHF. The CDR3 nucleotides are TGTGCCAGCAGCCGACAGGACGGCAATCAGCCCCAGCATTTT.